The 32 T cell receptor beta chains in this list originate from one sample, sequenced in a study of shared clonotypes between healthy human individuals. Clones were sequenced by immunoSEQ multiplex PCR, and TCRdb holds only the in-frame ones, with some missing. Of 800,000 to 1,200,000 clones listed, around 78% were seen once; the top ten hold approximately 0.5%. The sequenced sample was memory CD4+ T cells from PBMCs. Indicated subset: CD45RA-negative fraction. Every receptor here comes from a man younger than 30 in good health. Some clones in this sample may be carry-over from other donors' samples.

V and J are TRBV2 and TRBJ2-7; TRBD1 agrees at 9 bases. The J segment lost 1 base and the V segment lost 7 bases, leaving 5 bases of the junction unmatched. The CDR3 is 14 amino acids. From germline, CDR1 is SNHLY and CDR2 FYNNEI. The DNA for the CDR3 is TGTGCCAGCAACCCGGGACAGGGATCCTACGAGCAGTACTTC. Amino acids: CASNPGQGSYEQYF.

The gene calls are TRBV15 and TRBJ2-7; 7 positions agree with TRBD1. The germline V gene encodes CDR1 LNHNV and CDR2 YYDKDF (reference sequence). The CDR3 spans 14 residues. Unmatched junction bases numbered 8, after V lost 2 bases and J lost 7 bases. The CDR3 bases are TGTGCCACCAGCAGATCGATGGCAGGGGGTGAGCAGTACTTC. Its protein is CATSRSMAGGEQYF.

The V call is TRBV30, the J call TRBJ2-1; D perhaps matches TRBD1 (5 bases). CDR3 size: 12 residues. Trimming left V 3 bases short and J 4 bases short, with 7 bases between. CDR1 and CDR2 (germline): GTSNPN, SVGIG (reference sequence). This CDR3 is CAWRGPYNEQFF. The CDR3 DNA reads as TGTGCCTGGAGGGGGCCGTACAATGAGCAGTTCTTC. The variable domain in full, completed from reference TRBV30 and TRBJ2-1, reads SQTIHQWPATLVQPVGSPLSLECTVEGTSNPNLYWYRQAAGRGLQLLFYSVGIGQISSEVPQNLSASRPQDRQFILSSKKLLLSDSGFYLCAWRGPYNEQFFGPGTRLTVL.

V and J are TRBV28 and TRBJ2-3; D unclear. This CDR3 region has 14 residues. V lost 5 bases and J lost 6, with 15 bases in between. Germline V CDR1 and CDR2: MDHEN, SYDVKM. The CDR3 sequence is CASSRFVTEDTQYF. The CDR3 DNA reads TGTGCCAGCAGTCGATTCGTAACCGAGGATACGCAGTATTTT.

This chain links TRBV2 with TRBJ2-1; D is uncertain. V shed 6 bases and J shed 1 base, with 7 bases lying between them. The CDR3 contains 13 residues. CDR1 is SNHLY, CDR2 FYNNEI, per germline. The CDR3 DNA sequence: TGTGCCAGCAGCGCGACATCCTACAATGAGCAGTTCTTC. As protein: CASSATSYNEQFF.

The J gene is TRBJ2-7, the V gene TRBV4-3, with 9 bases identical to TRBD2. Germline CDR1 reads LGHNA; CDR2 reads YSLEER. This CDR3 spans 16 amino acids. J was trimmed by 0 bases and V by 1 base; bases with no gene match: 4. The CDR3 bases are TGCGCCAGCAGCCAAGCCATAGCGGGAGTCTCCTACGAGCAGTACTTC. Translated: CASSQAIAGVSYEQYF.

The table lists this clone with a count of one. V gene TRBV18 combines with J gene TRBJ2-2; TRBD2 aligns across 13 bases. Germline-derived CDR1 and CDR2 are KGHSH and LQKENI. CDR3 length: 16 amino acids. J lost 6 bases, V lost 6 bases, and 7 bases had no gene match. CDR3 in amino acids: CASSPPGLAGSGELFF. The CDR3 nucleotides read TGTGCCAGCTCCCCTCCGGGACTAGCGGGGTCCGGGGAGCTGTTTTTT.

The chain recombines TRBV28 with TRBJ2-5, with TRBD2 identical over 7 bases. The CDR3 has 15 amino acids. Germline lookup yields CDR1 MDHEN and CDR2 SYDVKM. Unmatched junction bases numbered 10, after V lost 4 bases and J lost 5 bases. In DNA form, the CDR3 reads TGTGCCAGCAGTTACGAAGGCGGGAGACTGGAGACCCAGTACTTC. The encoded protein is CASSYEGGRLETQYF. Looking up the rest from reference TRBV28 and TRBJ2-5 gives the full variable domain: DVKVTQSSRYLVKRTGEKVFLECVQDMDHENMFWYRQDPGLGLRLIYFSYDVKMKEKGDIPEGYSVSREKKERFSLILESASTNQTSMYLCASSYEGGRLETQYFGPGTRLLVL.

The chain has TRBV15 and TRBJ2-7; D not resolved. This CDR3 is 13 amino acids long. Germline V gene data show CDR1 as LNHNV and CDR2 as YYDKDF (reference sequence). V was cut by 1 base and J by 3 bases, with 7 bases left in between. The chain's CDR3 is CATSRVEYYEQYF. DNA of the CDR3: TGTGCCACCAGCAGAGTTGAGTACTACGAGCAGTACTTC.

The rearrangement joins TRBV12-2 to TRBJ2-7; the D call TRBD1 from the table was never checked on the DNA. TRBV12-2 is deemed a pseudogene. The CDR3 is 16 amino acids. Here the CDR3 DNA reads TGTGCAAGTCGCTTCGACAGGTACCATGGGATGGGAGAGCAGTACTTC. It codes for CASRFDRYHGMGEQYF.

The genes are TRBV14 and TRBJ2-5; D call uncertain. Between the trimmed V and J ends, which lost 1 base and 3 bases, there was a span of 3 bases. The germline V gene has CDR1 SGHDN and CDR2 FVKESK. The CDR3 spans 12 residues. CDR3 residues: CASSQVEETQYF. The CDR3 region has the DNA TGTGCCAGCAGCCAAGTAGAAGAGACCCAGTACTTC.

The chain combines TRBV28 with TRBJ1-2; D is possibly TRBD1 (5 bases). CDR3 size: 14 residues. The ends were cut back, 4 bases at V and 8 bases at J, with 17 bases in the middle. From germline, CDR1 is MDHEN and CDR2 SYDVKM. The CDR3 DNA follows: TGTGCCAGCAGTTGGTCGGTCAGGGTAAAAGGCTACACCTTC. It specifies CASSWSVRVKGYTF.

The chain uses TRBV14 and TRBJ2-1; no reliable D call. Between the trimmed V and J ends, which lost 4 bases and 6 bases, there was a span of 16 bases. This CDR3 comprises 15 residues. Germline-derived CDR1 and CDR2 are SGHDN and FVKESK. CDR3 region: CASSPGSPAPNEQFF. In DNA form, the CDR3 reads TGTGCCAGCAGCCCAGGTTCCCCAGCCCCCAATGAGCAGTTCTTC.

The chain is built from TRBV19 and TRBJ1-2, with TRBD1 matching 7 bases. Per germline, CDR1 LNHDA and CDR2 SQIVND (reference sequence). With 6 bases clipped from V and 4 bases from J, the junction kept 8 bases outside the gene matches. This CDR3 region has 14 residues. The CDR3 DNA reads as TGTGCCAGTAGCCCAGGGGGAACGACCTATGGCTACACCTTC. It yields the protein CASSPGGTTYGYTF.

This clone has just one count. The CDR3 is CAWRRAKAWADTQYF. CDR3 DNA: TGTGCCTGGAGACGGGCGAAAGCGTGGGCAGATACGCAGTATTTT. J is TRBJ2-3 and V is TRBV30; D not certain. V dropped 3 bases and J dropped 4 bases, with 17 bases sitting between them. In germline, CDR1 is GTSNPN, CDR2 SVGIG (reference sequence). The CDR3 covers 15 residues.

As regards this clone: Distinct nucleotide sequences in the sample also encode this CDR3. The chain couples TRBV6-1 to TRBJ1-5; D not certain. The CDR3 has 13 amino acids. Germline CDR1 and CDR2: MNHNS and SASEGT. Trimming stripped 4 bases from V and 2 bases from J, with 6 bases between. In DNA, the CDR3 is TGTGCCAGCAGTGCCGGAGGCAATCAGCCCCAGCATTTT. Protein sequence: CASSAGGNQPQHF.

The genes are TRBV2 and TRBJ2-7; D is ambiguous. The CDR3 covers 12 residues. V shed 6 bases and J shed 2 bases, with 8 bases lying between them. Germline CDR1 SNHLY, CDR2 FYNNEI. The CDR3 reads CASRVETYEQYF. The CDR3 coding sequence is TGTGCCAGCAGGGTAGAGACCTACGAGCAGTACTTC.

V and J are TRBV28 and TRBJ1-4, with 9 bases lining up with TRBD1. The germline gives CDR1 MDHEN, CDR2 SYDVKM. V was pared by 2 bases and J by 5 bases, with 3 bases of the junction left unmatched. CDR3 size: 15 residues. The CDR3 is CASSLSGTGNEKLFF. The CDR3 DNA reads as TGTGCCAGCAGTTTAAGTGGGACAGGGAATGAAAAACTGTTTTTT.

The chain has TRBV9 and TRBJ2-7, with 10 bases fitting TRBD1. Unmatched junction bases numbered 6, after V lost 2 bases and J lost 4 bases. The CDR3 loop spans 15 amino acids. Germline V gene data show CDR1 as SGDLS and CDR2 as YYNGEE. The CDR3 loop reads CASSVNPGQGYEQYF. In DNA form, the CDR3 reads TGTGCCAGCAGCGTCAACCCGGGACAGGGGTACGAGCAGTACTTC.

Comment on this clone: This may come from a read error, since a much larger clone is one base off. Other DNA sequences in the same sample also yield this CDR3. The gene calls are TRBV5-1 and TRBJ2-3, with 12 bases identical to TRBD2. The V gene end was trimmed by 2 bases and the J gene end by 2 bases; junction bases not matched to a gene: 3. The CDR3 is 16 residues long. The germline V gene has CDR1 SGHRS and CDR2 YFSETQ. CDR3 sequence: CASSFGLAGTTDTQYF. The CDR3 DNA reads TGCGCCAGCAGCTTCGGACTAGCGGGGACCACAGATACGCAGTATTTT.

This chain links TRBV11-2 with TRBJ2-3; TRBD1 agrees at 7 bases. There are 15 residues in the CDR3. CDR1 and CDR2 from the germline V gene are SGHAT and FQNNGV. The J segment lost 4 bases and the V segment lost 0 bases, leaving 4 bases of the junction unmatched. The DNA for the CDR3 is TGTGCCAGCAGCTTAGATCCCGACAGGGCAGATACGCAGTATTTT. The encoded protein is CASSLDPDRADTQYF.

The V call is TRBV28, the J call TRBJ1-5; weak D call: TRBD1 (6 bases). CDR3 length: 12 amino acids. V lost 7 bases to trimming and J lost 5 bases, with 9 bases between them. Germline loops: CDR1 MDHEN, CDR2 SYDVKM. In DNA, the CDR3 is TGTGCCAGCAAAAACAGGGATCAGCCCCAGCATTTT. Residues: CASKNRDQPQHF.

The genes are TRBV28 and TRBJ2-4, with D maybe TRBD1 (5 bases). Germline values: CDR1 MDHEN, CDR2 SYDVKM. V was trimmed by 3 bases and J by 1 base, leaving 13 bases between them. This CDR3 comprises 16 residues. CDR3 in DNA: TGTGCCAGCAGTTTCCCAGGGCTGGCGGCCAAAAACATTCAGTACTTC. As protein: CASSFPGLAAKNIQYF.

The genes are TRBV4-1 and TRBJ2-2; D remains unclear. This CDR3 has 15 amino acids. Germline V gives CDR1 MGHRA, CDR2 YSYEKL. The V end lost 1 base, the J end lost 6 bases, and 12 bases lay between the germline ends. DNA of the CDR3: TGCGCCAGCAGCCAAGCCTGGGCTAGAGCCGGGGAGCTGTTTTTT. Amino acid sequence: CASSQAWARAGELFF.

The chain has TRBV5-1 and TRBJ2-1, with D possibly called TRBD1 or TRBD2 (5 bases each). Germline loops: CDR1 SGHRS, CDR2 YFSETQ. CDR3 size: 16 residues. V gave up 0 bases and J gave up 5 bases, with 15 bases separating them. The CDR3 DNA sequence: TGCGCCAGCAGCTTGGGGCCGGGGCCCTGGAACAATGAGCAGTTCTTC. This gives the protein CASSLGPGPWNNEQFF.

CDR3 residues: CAISWRTGELFF. The CDR3 nucleotides read TGTGCCATCAGCTGGAGAACCGGGGAGCTGTTTTTT. The J gene is TRBJ2-2, the V gene TRBV10-3, with unresolved D. The CDR3 extends over 12 amino acids. V was shortened by 6 bases and J by 5 bases, with 7 bases between the two germline ends. Germline V CDR1 and CDR2: ENHRY, SYGVKD.

The chain has TRBV29-1 and TRBJ2-3; perhaps D is TRBD1 or TRBD2 (6 bases each). This CDR3 is 15 amino acids long. The V end was cut by 6 bases, the J end by 0 bases, with 16 bases between. Germline V CDR1 and CDR2: SQVTM, ANQGSEA. The CDR3 protein is CSVVRGERSTDTQYF. The CDR3 DNA follows: TGCAGCGTAGTAAGGGGGGAAAGGAGCACAGATACGCAGTATTTT.

This clone turned up a few times. The chain couples TRBV10-3 to TRBJ1-1; possible D gene TRBD1, 5 bases. Germline V gene lookup returns CDR1 ENHRY and CDR2 SYGVKD. The V end was cut by 6 bases, the J end by 1 base, with 12 bases between. The CDR3 has 14 amino acids. CDR3 coding DNA: TGTGCCATCAGGGAGACAGCAAGGAACACTGAAGCTTTCTTT. Protein product: CAIRETARNTEAFF.

Of note for this clone: A read error may explain this, as a much larger clone is one base away. The gene calls are TRBV6-1 and TRBJ2-5, with D unresolved. The CDR3 length is 11 residues. From germline, CDR1 is MNHNS and CDR2 SASEGT. Trimming shortened V by 6 bases and J by 0 bases, and 2 bases separated the two germline ends. CDR3 region: CASRNQETQYF. In DNA, the CDR3 is TGTGCCAGCAGGAACCAAGAGACCCAGTACTTC.

Points on this clone: This likely traces to a read error, being one base from a far larger clone. In the same sample, other DNA sequences code for this CDR3. V is TRBV7-3 and J is TRBJ1-1; D call uncertain. CDR1 SGHTA and CDR2 FQGTGA come from the germline V gene. The CDR3 loop spans 13 amino acids. Trimming removed 2 bases from V and 1 base from J, with 5 bases in between. CDR3 loop: CASSLGQNTEAFF. The CDR3 DNA sequence: TGTGCCAGCAGCTTAGGGCAGAACACTGAAGCTTTCTTT.

CDR3 amino acids: CASSYSLAGAKNIQYF. CDR3 in DNA: TGTGCCAGCAGTTACTCCCTAGCGGGCGCCAAAAACATTCAGTACTTC. V usage is TRBV6-5 and J usage is TRBJ2-4; 8 bases match TRBD2. Germline CDR1 and CDR2: MNHEY and SVGAGI. With 0 bases clipped from V and 1 base from J, the junction kept 2 bases outside the gene matches. The CDR3 has 16 residues.

The J gene is TRBJ2-1, the V gene TRBV6-5; D is unclear. Trimming took off 2 bases at V and 2 bases at J, with 10 bases between the two ends. CDR1 and CDR2 (germline): MNHEY, SVGAGI. There are 15 residues in the CDR3. CDR3 in DNA: TGTGCCAGCAGTTACCAAGCTAGAACCTACAATGAGCAGTTCTTC. It codes for CASSYQARTYNEQFF.